One T cell receptor (beta chain) is described in this entry. Its antigen is still unknown. This record belongs to a study of T cells expressing NK-cell markers. The cDNA for TCR beta came from 5'RACE template switching with UMIs. TCRdb reworked the 5' RACE reads into one entry per CDR3 protein, no DNA. This sample's table has a few hundred thousand distinct CDR3 sequences. Findings of the study overall: For about six donors, the dominant NKG2C+ clonotypes made up about 1.0-8% of their CD8+ T cells.

CDR1 is SGHRS and CDR2 is YFSETQ in the germline V gene. The CDR3 is 15 residues long. The genes are TRBV5-1 and TRBJ2-1; with no DNA, the TCRdb D assignment of TRBD1 cannot be verified. The TCR comes from a woman in her forties or fifties in good health. Source material: blood T cells: a sorted CD56 or NKG2C T cell subset, CD4+ or CD8+ T cells, or bulk PBMC T cells (not recorded which). CDR3 sequence: CASSSRETATDEQFF.